This record covers a single T cell receptor (beta chain). Antigen unknown. An end of the junction differs from the germline gene, which may be a read error. The CDR3 sequence is 12 residues long. The germline V gene encodes CDR1 LNHDA and CDR2 SQIVND (reference sequence). This sample was taken from a study of T cells in Graves' hyperthyroidism and ophthalmopathy. Study results and limitations: Ophthalmopathy was told apart from stable hyperthyroidism by a 13 V-J model.

TCR beta CDR3 region amplification was performed from RNA transcripts. Initially, a first-round RT-PCR of the TCR CDR3 employed the HTBI primer set. TCRdb re-derived calls from the multiplex PCR reads in MiXCR, one entry per CDR3 protein. The sample has more than 500,000 distinct CDR3 sequences, around 46% seen once; the top ten hold about 20%. Input material: peripheral blood or thyroid tissue (not recorded which). This clonotype originated in an adult woman with Graves' disease, either hyperthyroidism or ophthalmopathy (not recorded which). The chain links TRBV19 to TRBJ1-1, with 7 bases fitting TRBD1. This chain's CDR3 is CASSIIGGDSRF. The DNA of the CDR3 is TGTGCCAGTAGTATAATCGGGGGGGACAGCCGTTTT.